The clone carrying this TCR beta chain has just one count. Its specificity is not known. The entry originates in a study of OX40 agonist ivuxolimab in advanced cancers. Study-wide context: Given to patients was ivuxolimab, an agonistic anti-OX40 (CD134) antibody.

Study-wide findings and caveats: Circulating CD4+ and CD8+ T cells showed clonal expansion by week 6 at 0.1 to 3.0 mg/kg.

The assay was immunoSEQ multiplex PCR, and TCRdb's table has in-frame clones only and misses some. The top ten clones hold roughly 1.7% of a sample with about 83,000 clones, 84% of them seen once. The CDR3 totals 15 residues. The germline V gene has CDR1 SSHAT and CDR2 FNYEAQ (reference sequence). V lost 5 bases, J lost 2 bases, and 8 bases stayed unmatched. This clonotype was sampled from an adult with an advanced solid tumor such as melanoma, head and neck, liver or kidney cancer. The sample consisted of CD4+ or CD8+ T cells sorted from blood, taken in a trial of the OX40 agonist ivuxolimab. The V and J genes are TRBV7-7 and TRBJ2-7; TRBD2 aligns across 8 bases. CDR3 bases: TGTGCCAGCAGCCCTAGCCCGGGGGGGACCTACGAGCAGTACTTC. Translation: CASSPSPGGTYEQYF.